This is a list of T cell receptor beta chains from one sample in a study of blood T cells in healthy people across ages. TCRdb called the 5' RACE reads again in MiXCR, with one record for every CDR3 protein. The top ten hold over 5% of the sample, which has over 1,300,000 distinct CDR3 sequences, 45% to 70% seen once. The sequenced sample consisted of blood. The receptors stem from a young man in good health. CDR3s include the opening cysteine and the closing phenylalanine or tryptophan. A D gene is named only where the DNA matches it firmly. Size is omitted from some rows. Given values are once, few, many or a class for expanded clones.

clone_size: .; j_call: TRBJ1-2; v_call: TRBV6-1; d_call: TRBD1; cdr3_nt: TGTGCCGTTACAGGGGTTAACTATGGCTACACCTTC; cdr3_aa: CAVTGVNYGYTF
clone_size: .; j_call: TRBJ1-1; v_call: TRBV6-6; d_call: TRBD1; cdr3_nt: TGTGCCAGCAGTTACCCCCGGGACAGCGACACTGAAGCTTTCTTT; cdr3_aa: CASSYPRDSDTEAFF
clone_size: .; j_call: TRBJ2-4; v_call: TRBV29-1; d_call: .; cdr3_nt: TGCAGCGTTGGACTCCTCGGGAACATTCAGTACTTC; cdr3_aa: CSVGLLGNIQYF
clone_size: .; j_call: TRBJ1-1; v_call: TRBV20-1; d_call: .; cdr3_nt: TGCAGTGCTAGACCGTTGCCCCTGAACACTGAAGCTTTCTTT; cdr3_aa: CSARPLPLNTEAFF
clone_size: .; j_call: TRBJ2-1; v_call: TRBV6-6; d_call: TRBD1; cdr3_nt: TGTGCCAGCAGACCTAGACAGGGACGCAATGAGCAGTTCTTC; cdr3_aa: CASRPRQGRNEQFF
clone_size: .; j_call: TRBJ2-7; v_call: TRBV20-1; d_call: TRBD2; cdr3_nt: TGCAGTGCTCGCCCAGGACTAGTGGACGAGCAGTACTTC; cdr3_aa: CSARPGLVDEQYF
clone_size: few; j_call: TRBJ2-5; v_call: TRBV29-1; d_call: .; cdr3_nt: TGCAGCGTTACCCCGAGGCAGCAAGAGACCCAGTACTTC; cdr3_aa: CSVTPRQQETQYF
clone_size: once; j_call: TRBJ1-1; v_call: TRBV4-2; d_call: .; cdr3_nt: TGTGCCAGCAGCACATCCGACGTACTTATGAACACTGAAGCTTTCTTT; cdr3_aa: CASSTSDVLMNTEAFF
clone_size: few; j_call: TRBJ2-7; v_call: TRBV12-3/TRBV12-4; d_call: .; cdr3_nt: TGTGCCAGCAGTTTTGGCGGGATTACCTACGAGCAGTACTTC; cdr3_aa: CASSFGGITYEQYF
clone_size: .; j_call: TRBJ2-3; v_call: TRBV7-6; d_call: TRBD2; cdr3_nt: TGTGCCAGCAGCAAAAGGGGGAGCGGGAGCTCAGATACGCAGTATTTT; cdr3_aa: CASSKRGSGSSDTQYF
clone_size: .; j_call: TRBJ2-5; v_call: TRBV28; d_call: .; cdr3_nt: TGTGCCAGCAGCCACCAGACAGTCCAAGAGACCCAGTACTTC; cdr3_aa: CASSHQTVQETQYF
clone_size: .; j_call: TRBJ2-7; v_call: TRBV20-1; d_call: TRBD1; cdr3_nt: TGCAGTGCTGACCCCGGGACAGGAACCTACGAGCAGTACTTC; cdr3_aa: CSADPGTGTYEQYF
clone_size: .; j_call: TRBJ1-5; v_call: TRBV18; d_call: .; cdr3_nt: TGTGCCAGCTCACCGGGTGGACCGCAAAGTGGTCCCCAGCATTTT; cdr3_aa: CASSPGGPQSGPQHF
clone_size: few; j_call: TRBJ2-3; v_call: TRBV10-3; d_call: .; cdr3_nt: TGTGCCATCAGTGAGTCCCAGTCAGCAGATACGCAGTATTTT; cdr3_aa: CAISESQSADTQYF
clone_size: .; j_call: TRBJ1-6; v_call: TRBV5-6; d_call: TRBD1; cdr3_nt: TGTGCCAGCAGCCTGGAACAGGGGTCTAATTCACCCCTCCACTTT; cdr3_aa: CASSLEQGSNSPLHF
clone_size: few; j_call: TRBJ2-7; v_call: TRBV6-5; d_call: .; cdr3_nt: TGTGCCAGCAGTTACTCTCCCGGGACCGAGCAGTACTTC; cdr3_aa: CASSYSPGTEQYF
clone_size: .; j_call: TRBJ2-3; v_call: TRBV27; d_call: TRBD2; cdr3_nt: TGTGCCAGCATGGGTTGGGGTATAGCGGGGGGGCCGACAGATACGCAGTATTTT; cdr3_aa: CASMGWGIAGGPTDTQYF
clone_size: .; j_call: TRBJ2-1; v_call: TRBV6-2/TRBV6-3; d_call: .; cdr3_nt: TGTGCCAGCAGTCCAATACAGGAACAGTTCTTC; cdr3_aa: CASSPIQEQFF
clone_size: once; j_call: TRBJ2-7; v_call: TRBV27; d_call: TRBD1; cdr3_nt: TGTGCCAGCACCGACGGGACAGGCTACGAGCAGTACTTC; cdr3_aa: CASTDGTGYEQYF
clone_size: once; j_call: TRBJ1-6; v_call: TRBV21-1; d_call: .; cdr3_nt: TGTGCCCGTCCCCCGGGACAGAATTCACCCCTCCACTTT; cdr3_aa: CARPPGQNSPLHF
clone_size: .; j_call: TRBJ2-5; v_call: TRBV6-5; d_call: .; cdr3_nt: TGTGCCAGCAGTTACCACGGGGGCAGGGAGGAGACCCAGTACTTC; cdr3_aa: CASSYHGGREETQYF
clone_size: few; j_call: TRBJ1-1; v_call: TRBV6-5; d_call: .; cdr3_nt: TGTGCCAGCAGTTGGAGGGATATGAACACCGAAGCTTTCTTT; cdr3_aa: CASSWRDMNTEAFF
clone_size: once; j_call: TRBJ1-5; v_call: TRBV2; d_call: .; cdr3_nt: TGTGCCAGCAGCCGGGACCGGGGGTATCAGCCCCAGCATTTT; cdr3_aa: CASSRDRGYQPQHF
clone_size: .; j_call: TRBJ2-2; v_call: TRBV5-5; d_call: .; cdr3_nt: TGTGCCAGCAGCCAGACCAGGGTGTCGAACACCGGGGAGCTGTTTTTT; cdr3_aa: CASSQTRVSNTGELFF
clone_size: .; j_call: TRBJ2-7; v_call: TRBV9; d_call: TRBD1; cdr3_nt: TGTGCCAGCAGCGCGCATGACAGGGGCAACTACGAGCAGTACTTC; cdr3_aa: CASSAHDRGNYEQYF
clone_size: .; j_call: TRBJ2-5; v_call: TRBV7-9; d_call: .; cdr3_nt: TGTGCCAGCCGATCTGTGGAAGAAGGAGAGACCCAGTACTTC; cdr3_aa: CASRSVEEGETQYF
clone_size: .; j_call: TRBJ2-4; v_call: TRBV6-2/TRBV6-3; d_call: .; cdr3_nt: TGTGCCAGCAGTTACGACCAGCTACTCTCTGCAGCCAAAAACATTCAGTACTTC; cdr3_aa: CASSYDQLLSAAKNIQYF
clone_size: few; j_call: TRBJ2-7; v_call: TRBV27; d_call: .; cdr3_nt: TGTGCCAGCAGTTTTAGCTCCCCCTCCTACGAGCAGTACTTC; cdr3_aa: CASSFSSPSYEQYF
clone_size: few; j_call: TRBJ1-1; v_call: TRBV29-1; d_call: .; cdr3_nt: TGCAGCGTTGAGGGCAGGGTGGGGAGCACTGAAGCTTTCTTT; cdr3_aa: CSVEGRVGSTEAFF
clone_size: .; j_call: TRBJ1-1; v_call: TRBV4-1; d_call: .; cdr3_nt: TGCGCCAGCAGCCTAACCCGGACAGCGAACACTGAAGCTTTCTTT; cdr3_aa: CASSLTRTANTEAFF
clone_size: .; j_call: TRBJ2-3; v_call: TRBV20-1; d_call: .; cdr3_nt: TGCAGTGCTAGTGGAGGGGGGTATGCAGATACGCAGTATTTT; cdr3_aa: CSASGGGYADTQYF
clone_size: .; j_call: TRBJ2-2; v_call: TRBV7-8; d_call: .; cdr3_nt: TGTGCCAGCAGCCCAACGGACAGGAACACCGGGGAGCTGTTTTTT; cdr3_aa: CASSPTDRNTGELFF
clone_size: .; j_call: TRBJ1-1; v_call: TRBV7-9; d_call: .; cdr3_nt: TGTGCCAGCAGCCTCCCTTTGGGGAGAGACACTGAAGCTTTCTTT; cdr3_aa: CASSLPLGRDTEAFF
clone_size: once; j_call: TRBJ2-1; v_call: TRBV20-1; d_call: .; cdr3_nt: TGCAGTGCTCCTATCCCGGGCGCTGAGCAGTTCTTC; cdr3_aa: CSAPIPGAEQFF
clone_size: few; j_call: TRBJ2-1; v_call: TRBV20-1; d_call: TRBD2; cdr3_nt: TGCAGTGCTAGAGAGTACTCCGGGACTAGCGGTTTCCAGTTCTTC; cdr3_aa: CSAREYSGTSGFQFF
clone_size: .; j_call: TRBJ2-1; v_call: TRBV4-3; d_call: .; cdr3_nt: TGCGCCAGCAGCCAAGCCCAGGGGCGCAGGGTGTACAATGAGCAGTTCTTC; cdr3_aa: CASSQAQGRRVYNEQFF
clone_size: .; j_call: TRBJ2-7; v_call: TRBV7-2; d_call: TRBD1; cdr3_nt: TGTGCCAGCAGCTTAGTCGGGACAGGCAACGAGCAGTACTTC; cdr3_aa: CASSLVGTGNEQYF
clone_size: .; j_call: TRBJ1-2; v_call: TRBV2; d_call: .; cdr3_nt: TGTGCCAGCAGTGAAATAGGGGCCGGCTACACCTTC; cdr3_aa: CASSEIGAGYTF
clone_size: .; j_call: TRBJ2-7; v_call: TRBV20-1; d_call: .; cdr3_nt: TGCAGTGCTAGAGATCCCAGGGTGGTAAGCGAGCAGTACTTC; cdr3_aa: CSARDPRVVSEQYF
clone_size: .; j_call: TRBJ2-3; v_call: TRBV5-6; d_call: .; cdr3_nt: TGTGCCAGCAGCCTATACTCCGCCTGGGATACGCAGTATTTT; cdr3_aa: CASSLYSAWDTQYF
clone_size: .; j_call: TRBJ1-2; v_call: TRBV5-5; d_call: .; cdr3_nt: TGTGCCAGCAACATAGAAGCTAACTATGGCTACACCTTC; cdr3_aa: CASNIEANYGYTF
clone_size: .; j_call: TRBJ1-2; v_call: TRBV5-6; d_call: .; cdr3_nt: TGTGCCAGCAGCTTGTTTGCCTCCGAGGGCTACACCTTC; cdr3_aa: CASSLFASEGYTF
clone_size: few; j_call: TRBJ2-3; v_call: TRBV3-1; d_call: TRBD2; cdr3_nt: TGTGCCAGCAGCCGCTTGGCGGGACTAGCAAATACGCAGTATTTT; cdr3_aa: CASSRLAGLANTQYF
clone_size: few; j_call: TRBJ2-5; v_call: TRBV20-1; d_call: .; cdr3_nt: TGCAGTGCTAGAGATCAACGGGAATTAGAGACCCAGTACTTC; cdr3_aa: CSARDQRELETQYF
clone_size: .; j_call: TRBJ1-1; v_call: TRBV25-1; d_call: TRBD1; cdr3_nt: TGTGCCAGCAGTGACCCGGGACAGGGCTTGAACACTGAAGCTTTCTTT; cdr3_aa: CASSDPGQGLNTEAFF
clone_size: few; j_call: TRBJ2-1; v_call: TRBV4-1; d_call: .; cdr3_nt: TGCGCCAGCAGCCAACAAGACTGGAGCTCCTACAATGAGCAGTTCTTC; cdr3_aa: CASSQQDWSSYNEQFF
clone_size: .; j_call: TRBJ2-1; v_call: TRBV29-1; d_call: .; cdr3_nt: TGCAGCGTTGTCGGGAGATCCTACGAGCAGTTCTTC; cdr3_aa: CSVVGRSYEQFF
clone_size: few; j_call: TRBJ2-5; v_call: TRBV15; d_call: TRBD2; cdr3_nt: TGTGCCAGTAATCTAGCGGGGGACCAAGAGACCCAGTACTTC; cdr3_aa: CASNLAGDQETQYF
clone_size: .; j_call: TRBJ2-1; v_call: TRBV4-1; d_call: TRBD1; cdr3_nt: TGCGCCAGCAGCCAAGAACCAACTCACCGGGACAGGTCCCACAATGAGCAGTTCTTC; cdr3_aa: CASSQEPTHRDRSHNEQFF
clone_size: .; j_call: TRBJ1-5; v_call: TRBV6-2/TRBV6-3; d_call: .; cdr3_nt: TGTGCCAGCAGGGCGACCGAAGCGTGGGGGGCTTATAGCAATCAGCCCCAGCATTTT; cdr3_aa: CASRATEAWGAYSNQPQHF
clone_size: few; j_call: TRBJ2-7; v_call: TRBV28; d_call: .; cdr3_nt: TGTGCCAGCAGGAACATGGCCGAGCAGTACTTC; cdr3_aa: CASRNMAEQYF
clone_size: .; j_call: TRBJ1-5; v_call: TRBV4-1; d_call: .; cdr3_nt: TGCGCCAGCAGTCCTTTTGAGGTACATCAGCCCCAGCATTTT; cdr3_aa: CASSPFEVHQPQHF
clone_size: .; j_call: TRBJ2-1; v_call: TRBV7-8; d_call: .; cdr3_nt: TGTGCCAGCAGGGATGAGAATGAGCAGTTCTTC; cdr3_aa: CASRDENEQFF
clone_size: .; j_call: TRBJ2-6; v_call: TRBV15; d_call: .; cdr3_nt: TGTGCCACCAGCACAGCTACTGGGGCCAACGTCCTGACTTTC; cdr3_aa: CATSTATGANVLTF
clone_size: once; j_call: TRBJ2-7; v_call: TRBV15; d_call: TRBD1; cdr3_nt: TGTGCCACCAGCAGGGAACAGGGGCGCTCCTACGAGCAGTACTTC; cdr3_aa: CATSREQGRSYEQYF
clone_size: once; j_call: TRBJ2-7; v_call: TRBV24-1; d_call: .; cdr3_nt: TGTGCCACCAGTGATTCCACCGAAAGGGGTACCTACGAGCAGTACTTC; cdr3_aa: CATSDSTERGTYEQYF
clone_size: .; j_call: TRBJ2-1; v_call: TRBV20-1; d_call: .; cdr3_nt: TGCAGCTTTAGAGGACTCGAAACCTACAATGAGCAGTTCTTC; cdr3_aa: CSFRGLETYNEQFF
clone_size: .; j_call: TRBJ1-2; v_call: TRBV29-1; d_call: .; cdr3_nt: TGCAGCGTTGAATCCCACAGGGACTATGGCTACACCTTC; cdr3_aa: CSVESHRDYGYTF